This record concerns one TCR beta chain sequence. Its antigen is as yet unknown. This specimen comes from a study of cytomegalovirus exposure and HLA in healthy donors. Study-wide results and caveats: Sequencing likely generated an artifact that appeared as a cluster of highly shared sequence variants. The presence/absence work took it that sequencing depth was about the same across donors.

PCR was performed using 60 Vbeta and 13 Jbeta primers. Measured with immunoSEQ multiplex PCR; TCRdb has only the in-frame clones, and not every one. The table lists 150,000 or so clones, approximately 81% of them singletons. The CDR3 extends over 18 amino acids. CDR1 and CDR2 from the germline V gene are LNHDA and SQIVND (reference sequence). Between the trimmed V and J ends, which lost 2 bases and 4 bases, there was a span of 23 bases. The specimen sequenced was PBMCs. The genes are TRBV19 and TRBJ1-1, with D unclear. The sequence was obtained from a female donor in good health and CMV-seronegative. CDR3 residues: CASSIFSGAGSLGTEAFF. In DNA, the CDR3 is TGTGCCAGTAGTATATTTAGTGGTGCGGGGAGTTTGGGCACTGAAGCTTTCTTT. Supplemented by reference TRBV19 and TRBJ1-1, the full variable domain reads DGGITQSPKYLFRKEGQNVTLSCEQNLNHDAMYWYRQDPGQGLRLIYYSQIVNDFQKGDIAEGYSVSREKKESFPLTVTSAQKNPTAFYLCASSIFSGAGSLGTEAFFGQGTRLTVV.